These 29 T cell receptor beta chains came from one sample sequenced in a study of T cells in tumors after PD-1 blockade. Using immunoSEQ multiplex PCR, the repertoire was profiled, and TCRdb retains in-frame clones only, with some absent. The data show fewer than 2,000 clones, about 70% seen once. Source: tumor tissue, taken before anti-PD-1 treatment. These receptors originate from a human donor with cutaneous squamous cell carcinoma.

In its sample, this clone was seen a few times. V usage is TRBV7-9 and J usage is TRBJ1-1, with a weak D call TRBD1 (5 bases). The V gene's germline CDR1 is SEHNR and CDR2 FQNEAQ (reference sequence). This CDR3 has 14 amino acids. Trimming pared 3 bases from V and 6 bases from J, leaving 14 bases between. DNA of the CDR3: TGTGCCAGCAGCTTGGTCCAGGGAGGCGCTGAAGCTTTCTTT. Its protein is CASSLVQGGAEAFF.

The chain carries TRBV11-2 and TRBJ1-6; no clear D. Trimming left V 0 bases short and J 0 bases short, with 9 bases between. CDR3 length equals 17 residues. Per germline, CDR1 SGHAT and CDR2 FQNNGV. The CDR3 here is CASSLDGSGSYNSPLHF. In DNA form, the CDR3 reads TGTGCCAGCAGCTTAGATGGATCGGGCTCCTATAATTCACCCCTCCACTTT. The full variable domain, its missing parts supplied by reference TRBV11-2 and TRBJ1-6, is EAGVAQSPRYKIIEKRQSVAFWCNPISGHATLYWYQQILGQGPKLLIQFQNNGVVDDSQLPKDRFSAERLKGVDSTLKIQPAKLEDSAVYLCASSLDGSGSYNSPLHFGNGTRLTVT.

The genes are TRBV27 and TRBJ1-2; 8 bases line up with TRBD1. Per the germline V gene, CDR1 is MNHEY and CDR2 is SMNVEV (reference sequence). The CDR3 runs 14 residues. The J segment lost 3 bases and the V segment lost 4 bases, leaving 4 bases of the junction unmatched. This CDR3 is CASSSRDRYYGYTF. In nucleotides, the CDR3 is TGTGCCAGCAGTTCCCGGGACAGGTACTATGGCTACACCTTC.

The rearrangement uses TRBV5-4 and TRBJ1-1; possibly TRBD1 for D (6 bases). This CDR3 has 17 amino acids. V gave up 4 bases and J gave up 1 base, with 20 bases separating them. CDR1 is SGHNT and CDR2 is YYREEE in the germline V gene (reference sequence). CDR3 sequence (DNA): TGTGCCAGCAGCCCTAATGGGGGCCGGAACTCGAACACTGAAGCTTTCTTT. Protein product: CASSPNGGRNSNTEAFF.

The sample holds a few counts of this clone. The chain employs TRBV12-3 or TRBV12-4 and TRBJ2-7; D is unclear. This CDR3 spans 12 amino acids. The V and J ends lost 3 bases and 4 bases respectively, with 7 bases between them. The CDR3, as DNA: TGTGCCAGCAGTTTGGATCCTTACGAGCAGTACTTC. Translated, it gives CASSLDPYEQYF.

This clone has more than one count but fewer than ten. DNA of the CDR3: TGTGCCAGTACCGGAGGAAACACCATATATTTT. It codes for CASTGGNTIYF. V and J are TRBV19 and TRBJ1-3, with D hard to call. This CDR3 contains 11 residues. V lost 7 bases, J lost 4 bases, and 5 bases lay in between. Germline loops: CDR1 LNHDA, CDR2 SQIVND (reference sequence). Full variable domain (rest looked up from reference TRBV19 and TRBJ1-3): DGGITQSPKYLFRKEGQNVTLSCEQNLNHDAMYWYRQDPGQGLRLIYYSQIVNDFQKGDIAEGYSVSREKKESFPLTVTSAQKNPTAFYLCASTGGNTIYFGEGSWLTVV.

This clone appeared once. V usage is TRBV6-1 and J usage is TRBJ1-6; D uncertain. CDR1 and CDR2 from the germline V gene are MNHNS and SASEGT. This CDR3 region has 13 residues. Trimming left V 2 bases short and J 16 bases short, with 15 bases between. For the CDR3, the DNA is TGTGCCAGCAGTGAACGCCTGGGCACCCGACTCCACTTT. Encoded protein: CASSERLGTRLHF.

This chain links TRBV18 with TRBJ2-7; the D call may be TRBD1 or TRBD2 (6 bases each). The germline CDR1 and CDR2 sequences are KGHSH and LQKENI. Between the trimmed V and J ends, which lost 0 bases and 6 bases, there was a span of 9 bases. This CDR3 spans 13 amino acids. The CDR3 region is CASSPPSGAEQYF. The CDR3 DNA reads TGTGCCAGCTCACCACCGTCGGGGGCCGAGCAGTACTTC.

V gene TRBV19 combines with J gene TRBJ2-5; possibly TRBD1 or TRBD2 for D (5 bases each). Looked up from germline, CDR1 is LNHDA and CDR2 is SQIVND (reference sequence). This CDR3 has 15 amino acids. V was cut by 6 bases and J by 3 bases, with 17 bases left in between. The CDR3 loop reads CASSPYGTLEETQYF. CDR3 bases: TGTGCCAGTAGCCCATACGGGACGTTGGAAGAGACCCAGTACTTC.

This clone was seen more than once but under ten times. J is TRBJ2-5 and V is TRBV10-2; D gene unclear. V was clipped by 3 bases and J by 4 bases, with 15 bases between them. This CDR3 contains 15 residues. The germline gives CDR1 WSHSY, CDR2 SAAADI. The chain's CDR3 is CASSDHSTGRETQYF. In DNA form, the CDR3 reads TGCGCCAGCAGTGATCATTCGACTGGGCGAGAGACCCAGTACTTC.

V is TRBV3-1 (or the pseudogene TRBV3-2) and J is TRBJ2-1; tentative D call: TRBD2 (6 bases). CDR1 and CDR2 from the germline V gene are LGHDT and YNNKEL (reference sequence). The CDR3 extends over 13 amino acids. V was cut by 5 bases and J by 5 bases, with 10 bases left in between. This chain's CDR3 is CASSRDSHNEQFF. The DNA of the CDR3 is TGTGCCAGCAGCAGGGACTCACACAATGAGCAGTTCTTC.

This clone was counted only a few times. The chain recombines TRBV5-6 with TRBJ1-5; no clear D. Trimming pared 0 bases from V and 4 bases from J, leaving 8 bases between. This CDR3 contains 14 residues. Germline V gene sequence: CDR1 SGHDT, CDR2 YYEEEE. The CDR3 nucleotides are TGTGCCAGCAGCTTGGAACGGAGTAATCAGCCCCAGCATTTT. This encodes CASSLERSNQPQHF.

This clone was recorded a few times. The V gene is TRBV4-1, the J gene TRBJ1-2, with D possibly TRBD1 on 5 matching bases. Germline lookup yields CDR1 MGHRA and CDR2 YSYEKL. The CDR3 extends over 16 amino acids. V was pared by 1 base and J by 4 bases, with 16 bases between. The CDR3 nucleotides are TGCGCCAGCAGCCAAGCTTGGGGGATTACTAGCTATGGCTACACCTTC. Protein: CASSQAWGITSYGYTF.

The chain combines TRBV5-1 with TRBJ1-1; the match to TRBD1 covers 7 bases. This CDR3 has 16 residues. Germline CDR1 is SGHRS and CDR2 is YFSETQ. V gave up 0 bases and J gave up 3 bases; unmatched junction bases: 8. For the CDR3, the DNA is TGCGCCAGCAGCTTGGAGAAGATAGGGGGCCACACTGAAGCTTTCTTT. It is translated as CASSLEKIGGHTEAFF.

This chain uses TRBV3-1 (or the pseudogene TRBV3-2) with TRBJ1-5; TRBD1 matches at 7 bases. The CDR3 is 15 amino acids. The trim removed 6 bases at V and 4 bases at J, leaving 9 bases unmatched. Germline V CDR1 and CDR2: LGHDT, YNNKEL (reference sequence). CDR3 sequence (DNA): TGTGCCAGCAGTCGAGGGGCAGGGGGTAATCAGCCCCAGCATTTT. Its translation is CASSRGAGGNQPQHF.

V is TRBV10-3 and J is TRBJ2-5; D perhaps matches TRBD1 (6 bases). Between the trimmed V and J ends, which lost 0 bases and 1 base, there was a span of 9 bases. The CDR3 is 15 amino acids. Germline values: CDR1 ENHRY, CDR2 SYGVKD. This CDR3 reads CAISESGTTQETQYF. DNA of the CDR3: TGTGCCATCAGTGAGTCCGGGACAACCCAAGAGACCCAGTACTTC.

The chain has TRBV27 and TRBJ1-5; D uncertain. This CDR3 contains 13 residues. Trimming took 1 base from V and 5 from J, leaving 6 bases between them. Germline V CDR1 and CDR2: MNHEY, SMNVEV (reference sequence). This CDR3 reads CASSLFEYQPQHF. The CDR3 DNA reads TGTGCCAGCAGTTTATTCGAGTATCAGCCCCAGCATTTT.

The chain employs TRBV5-1 and TRBJ1-2, with D uncertain. From germline, CDR1 is SGHRS and CDR2 YFSETQ. The CDR3 has 17 amino acids. Trimming took 6 bases from V and 0 from J, leaving 21 bases between them. The CDR3 nucleotides read TGCGCCAGCACTTCGGAAGGAACGGGATTAGCTAACTATGGCTACACCTTC. This encodes CASTSEGTGLANYGYTF.

This sequence joins TRBV18 and TRBJ2-4, with a tentative D call TRBD2 (7 bases). Trimming left V 0 bases short and J 3 bases short, with 18 bases between. This CDR3 has 18 amino acids. CDR1 is KGHSH and CDR2 is LQKENI in the germline V gene. CDR3 DNA sequence: TGTGCCAGCTCACCACCCCCCCTTGGGGGGGCTGGCAAAAACATTCAGTACTTC. Its translation is CASSPPPLGGAGKNIQYF.

The chain couples TRBV19 to TRBJ2-4; no definite D call. CDR3 length equals 16 residues. V lost 3 bases, J lost 9 bases, and 21 bases lay in between. CDR1 and CDR2 (germline): LNHDA, SQIVND (reference sequence). The CDR3 sequence: CASSILAFIEDGIQYF. The CDR3 bases are TGTGCCAGTAGTATTCTGGCCTTCATAGAGGATGGCATTCAGTACTTC.

This clone came up a few times. The rearrangement joins TRBV9 to TRBJ2-1; D not certain. Trimming cost V 4 bases and J 3 bases, with 5 bases left between them. Germline loops: CDR1 SGDLS, CDR2 YYNGEE. This CDR3 region has 12 residues. The CDR3, as DNA: TGTGCCAGCAGCCAGAGCTACAATGAGCAGTTCTTC. Its translation is CASSQSYNEQFF.

The chain recombines TRBV7-9 with TRBJ2-1, with 7 bases fitting TRBD2. CDR3 length: 15 amino acids. V shed 4 bases, J shed 7 bases, and the junction held 10 bases outside the gene matches. CDR1 is SEHNR and CDR2 is FQNEAQ in the germline V gene (reference sequence). The CDR3 protein is CASSSFLGLENEQFF. The CDR3, as DNA: TGTGCCAGCAGCTCCTTCCTCGGACTAGAGAATGAGCAGTTCTTC.

This chain links TRBV5-1 with TRBJ2-1; 9 bases align to TRBD2. The CDR3 has 14 amino acids. The V gene end was trimmed by 1 base and the J gene end by 8 bases; junction bases not matched to a gene: 4. Germline CDR1 reads SGHRS; CDR2 reads YFSETQ. CDR3 region: CASSLQRTSDEQFF. CDR3 sequence (DNA): TGCGCCAGCAGCTTGCAAAGGACTAGCGATGAGCAGTTCTTC.

A single count supports this clone. The J gene is TRBJ1-5, the V gene TRBV4-1; possibly TRBD1 for D (6 bases). V was pared by 0 bases and J by 4 bases, with 10 bases between. The CDR3 is 15 residues long. The V gene's germline CDR1 is MGHRA and CDR2 YSYEKL. The CDR3 DNA sequence: TGCGCCAGCAGCCAAGAGGAAAGGGGGAATCAGCCCCAGCATTTT. Translation: CASSQEERGNQPQHF.

This chain links TRBV2 with TRBJ1-5, with 8 bases aligning to TRBD1. The junction had 2 bases not matched to a gene; V was cut back by 3 bases and J by 4 bases. CDR3 size: 14 residues. Germline loops: CDR1 SNHLY, CDR2 FYNNEI. The CDR3 region has the DNA TGTGCCAGCAGTGAGGACAGGGCGAATCAGCCCCAGCATTTT. It specifies CASSEDRANQPQHF.

This clone was detected only a few times. This sample also contains other DNA sequences that code for the same CDR3. The genes are TRBV5-8 and TRBJ2-3; D possibly corresponds to TRBD2 (5 bases). The CDR3 is made up of 12 amino acids. The V end was cut by 4 bases, the J end by 14 bases, with 17 bases between. CDR1 and CDR2 (germline): SGHTS, YDEGEE. In nucleotides, the CDR3 is TGTGCCAGCAGCCCCGCCGTCCCTAGCCCGTATTTT. This translates into CASSPAVPSPYF.

The rearrangement links TRBV19 to TRBJ1-5; the D is unclear. Deletions cut 7 bases from V and 3 bases from J, with 10 bases between. CDR1 LNHDA and CDR2 SQIVND come from the germline V gene (reference sequence). The CDR3 is 13 residues long. The CDR3: CASNFRDNQPQHF. CDR3 DNA sequence: TGTGCCAGTAACTTCCGGGACAATCAGCCCCAGCATTTT.

The chain uses TRBV7-2 and TRBJ2-7, with 7 bases that match TRBD1. CDR3 length equals 18 residues. V shed 5 bases, J shed 6 bases, and the junction held 22 bases outside the gene matches. Germline values: CDR1 SGHTA, CDR2 FQGNSA. The CDR3 DNA is TGTGCCAGCAGCCCAGAACCCTATGACAGGGCATATCGGTCCGAGCAGTACTTC. This gives the protein CASSPEPYDRAYRSEQYF.

The rearrangement joins TRBV30 to TRBJ2-2, with 10 bases aligning to TRBD1. The germline V gene has CDR1 GTSNPN and CDR2 SVGIG (reference sequence). The CDR3 consists of 14 residues. The V segment lost 2 bases and the J segment 4 bases; nucleotides outside the gene matches: 1. The CDR3: CAWSRTGGTGELFF. As DNA, the CDR3 is TGTGCCTGGAGTCGGACAGGGGGCACCGGGGAGCTGTTTTTT.